Below are 13 T cell receptor beta chains sequenced from a single sample in a study of blood T cells in healthy people across ages. Combining a sample-barcoded 5' primer with a J-beta primer mix, a second PCR ran for about 6 to 12 cycles. TCRdb redid the calling of the 5' RACE reads with MiXCR, one entry per CDR3 protein. There are around 1,800,000 distinct CDR3 sequences in the sample; roughly two fifths occur only once, and 23% lies in the top ten. The sequenced sample was blood. These receptors were obtained from a human donor in good health.

The V call is TRBV29-1, the J call TRBJ2-1; 7 nucleotides line up with TRBD1. After removal of 6 bases from V and 0 bases from J, the junction contained 8 bases not matched to a gene. This CDR3 is 15 amino acids long. Germline values: CDR1 SQVTM, CDR2 ANQGSEA. As DNA, the CDR3 is TGCAGCGTCGACAGGGATACTAGCTCCTACAATGAGCAGTTCTTC. Protein: CSVDRDTSSYNEQFF.

The V and J genes are TRBV27 and TRBJ1-2; D unclear. Germline loops: CDR1 MNHEY, CDR2 SMNVEV (reference sequence). The germline V and J ends were trimmed by 2 bases and 4 bases, with 17 bases remaining between them. The CDR3 totals 16 residues. The CDR3 DNA reads as TGTGCCAGCAGTTTAAAGTTTCTGGGCGGATTCTATGGCTACACCTTC. Its protein product is CASSLKFLGGFYGYTF.

In its sample, this clonotype was seen a few times. This chain joins TRBV7-3 and TRBJ2-5; 10 nucleotides agree with TRBD1. The J call is uncertain, as TRBJ2-7 better fits the DNA end. The CDR3 length is 14 residues. Per the germline V gene, CDR1 is SGHTA and CDR2 is FQGTGA. CDR3 nucleotide sequence: TGTGCCAGCAGTCAATGGGACAGGGGAGGCGAGCAGTACTTC. Encoded protein: CASSQWDRGGEQYF.

Regarding this clonotype: Mismatch with germline at one junction end may stem from a read error. The V gene is TRBV20-1, the J gene TRBJ2-5; TRBD1 might be the D (5 bases). Germline CDR1 and CDR2: DFQATT and SNEGSKA (reference sequence). This CDR3 has 12 amino acids. CDR3 sequence (DNA): TGCAGTGCCAGAGCACAGGAAGAGACCCAGTACTTC. This sequence encodes CSARAQEETQYF.

A few counts support this clonotype. V gene TRBV3-1 combines with J gene TRBJ2-7; D may be TRBD2 (5 bases). Trimming took 4 bases from V and 2 from J, leaving 12 bases between them. This CDR3 comprises 14 residues. Germline CDR1 and CDR2: LGHDT and YNNKEL (reference sequence). CDR3 sequence: CASSREQDPYEQYF. CDR3 in DNA: TGTGCCAGCAGCCGGGAGCAGGATCCCTACGAGCAGTACTTC.

In this sample, this clonotype turned up a few times. The CDR3 region has the DNA TGCAGTGCTAGGGGGGACTACTATGGCTACACCTTC. Its translation is CSARGDYYGYTF. This rearrangement joins TRBV20-1 to TRBJ1-2; a weak D match, TRBD1 (5 bases). Germline V gene sequence: CDR1 DFQATT, CDR2 SNEGSKA (reference sequence). Trimming removed 3 bases at V and 3 bases at J, with 8 bases between. This CDR3 has 12 amino acids.

J is TRBJ2-5 and V is TRBV6-2 or TRBV6-3; D gene unclear. The CDR3 is 13 amino acids. The germline V gene encodes CDR1 MNHEY and CDR2 SVGEGT. Trimming removed 4 bases at V and 7 bases at J, with 13 bases between. CDR3 nucleotides: TGTGCCAGCAGTTGGGAAGCCTTCGGGACCCAGTACTTC. It encodes CASSWEAFGTQYF.

In its sample, this clonotype was seen a few times. The chain recombines TRBV6-1 with TRBJ1-4; a possible D gene is TRBD1 (6 bases). This CDR3 contains 15 residues. Trimming cost V 8 bases and J 8 bases, with 21 bases left between them. Germline V gene lookup returns CDR1 MNHNS and CDR2 SASEGT. The CDR3, as DNA: TGTGCCAGCTACCCTGACAGGAACTTTCGGGAAAAACTGTTTTTT. Translating it yields CASYPDRNFREKLFF.

This clonotype showed up just a few times. In DNA form, the CDR3 reads TGCAGTGCCCTCGGGGGACTAGGTTTAGATACGCAGTATTTT. It specifies CSALGGLGLDTQYF. V is TRBV20-1 and J is TRBJ2-3, with 8 bases fitting TRBD2. Germline lookup yields CDR1 DFQATT and CDR2 SNEGSKA (reference sequence). The CDR3 extends over 14 amino acids. Trimming at V came to 6 bases and at J to 5 bases, leaving 10 bases not matched to a gene.

This clonotype was seen only a few times. This chain uses TRBV4-3 with TRBJ2-1; 11 nucleotides agree with TRBD1. The germline V gene encodes CDR1 LGHNA and CDR2 YSLEER. The CDR3 has 16 residues. V dropped 4 bases and J dropped 9; count of bases not matched to a gene: 11. The chain's CDR3 is CASSLMGQGVKSEQFF. The CDR3, as DNA: TGCGCCAGCAGCCTTATGGGACAGGGGGTTAAAAGTGAGCAGTTCTTC.

The V call is TRBV7-2, the J call TRBJ1-2; no definite D call. V was cut by 8 bases and J by 7 bases, with 17 bases left in between. The V gene's germline CDR1 is SGHTA and CDR2 FQGNSA. This CDR3 spans 13 amino acids. In DNA form, the CDR3 reads TGTGCCAGCGGACCCCGGGCTGACCGTGGCTACACCTTC. As protein: CASGPRADRGYTF.

CDR3 sequence: CARGLEWGTEAFF. DNA of the CDR3: TGTGCTAGGGGTCTTGAATGGGGGACTGAAGCTTTCTTT. The gene calls are TRBV12-5 and TRBJ1-1; the D gene is possibly TRBD1 (5 bases). CDR1 and CDR2 (germline): LGHNT, FRNRAP. V was pared by 9 bases and J by 5 bases, with 16 bases between. The CDR3 covers 13 residues.

This clonotype was detected only once. The V gene is TRBV28, the J gene TRBJ1-2, with D perhaps TRBD1 (5 bases). Per germline, CDR1 MDHEN and CDR2 SYDVKM. There are 12 residues in the CDR3. Trimming removed 9 bases from V and 6 bases from J, with 14 bases in between. CDR3 in amino acids: CASGGREHGYTF. The CDR3 DNA reads as TGTGCCAGTGGTGGCAGGGAGCATGGCTACACCTTC.